The rows below give T cell receptor beta chains drawn from one sample of a study of molecular identifiers for immune sequencing clone quantification. TCRdb called the PCR reads again in MiXCR, with one record for every CDR3 protein. The repertoire has around 460,000 distinct CDR3 sequences, approximately 25% of them found once; the top ten carry approximately 0.76%. Sequencing was carried out using naive CD8+ T cells from blood, with Jurkat cell RNA spiked in. The receptor source for this set is a human donor in good health. Some libraries in this study had Jurkat cell RNA spiked in. Both conserved end residues are part of each CDR3. D genes are given only for firm matches. Size is stated for part of the rows, as once, few or many counts, or as a class when the clone is expanded.

CDR3 protein,CDR3 DNA,clone size,V gene,D gene,J gene
CATSDAVGETQYF,TGTGCCACCAGTGACGCCGTGGGAGAGACCCAGTACTTC,many,TRBV24-1,.,TRBJ2-5
CASRPKNQPQHF,TGTGCCAGCAGACCAAAGAATCAGCCCCAGCATTTT,few,TRBV6-2/TRBV6-3,.,TRBJ1-5
CASSSKGSSYNEQFF,TGTGCCAGCAGTTCGAAGGGCAGCTCCTACAATGAGCAGTTCTTC,.,TRBV6-2/TRBV6-3,.,TRBJ2-1
CASSIGGQENSPLHF,TGTGCCAGTAGTATAGGGGGACAGGAGAATTCACCCCTCCACTTT,.,TRBV19,TRBD1,TRBJ1-6
CASSARNYGYTF,TGTGCCAGCAGTGCCAGGAACTATGGCTACACCTTC,.,TRBV27,.,TRBJ1-2
CASSPDKSGANVLTF,TGTGCCAGCTCACCGGACAAGTCTGGGGCCAACGTCCTGACTTTC,few,TRBV18,.,TRBJ2-6
CASSQRSGDPEIGLYF,TGCGCCAGCAGCCAACGCTCGGGGGACCCCGAAATAGGTTTATATTTT,few,TRBV4-1,.,TRBJ1-3
CASSLEVDEQFF,TGTGCCAGCAGCTTAGAGGTCGATGAGCAGTTCTTC,once,TRBV7-9,.,TRBJ2-1
CASSLEDRVNTEAFF,TGTGCCAGCAGTTTAGAGGACAGGGTGAACACTGAAGCTTTCTTT,.,TRBV6-5,TRBD1,TRBJ1-1
CASSQERDGWSEAFF,TGCGCCAGCAGCCAAGAGCGGGACGGGTGGTCTGAAGCTTTCTTT,many,TRBV4-3,.,TRBJ1-1
CASSGDRSAYGYTF,TGTGCCAGCAGTGGGGACAGGTCGGCCTATGGCTACACCTTC,few,TRBV2,TRBD1,TRBJ1-2
CASSLGLSRTGELFF,TGTGCCAGCAGCTTAGGACTCTCCAGGACCGGGGAGCTGTTTTTT,few,TRBV7-9,.,TRBJ2-2
CASSQDGDRDYEQYF,TGTGCCAGCAGCCAAGACGGGGACAGGGACTACGAGCAGTACTTC,.,TRBV14,TRBD1,TRBJ2-7
CASPNLNGFF,TGTGCCAGCCCCAATCTGAATGGTTTCTTT,many,TRBV6-1,.,TRBJ1-1
CATSDYGYEQYF,TGTGCCACCAGTGATTACGGTTACGAGCAGTACTTC,few,TRBV24-1,.,TRBJ2-7
CASSVEDIRTDTQYF,TGTGCCAGCAGCGTAGAGGACATACGCACAGATACGCAGTATTTT,few,TRBV9,.,TRBJ2-3
CASSLSETSNQPQHF,TGTGCCAGCAGCTTATCAGAGACTAGCAATCAGCCCCAGCATTTT,many,TRBV13,.,TRBJ1-5
CASSQDMVWSDQQGTPYEQYF,TGTGCCAGCAGCCAAGATATGGTATGGTCCGACCAACAGGGAACTCCCTACGAGCAGTACTTC,.,TRBV3-1,.,TRBJ2-7
CATGTGTGYEQYF,TGTGCCACCGGCACGGGGACGGGATACGAGCAGTACTTC,.,TRBV15,.,TRBJ2-7
CASSQTGGGYEQYF,TGTGCCAGCAGCCAGACAGGGGGCGGTTACGAGCAGTACTTC,many,TRBV7-9,TRBD1,TRBJ2-7
CSAPTGGHEQYF,TGCAGTGCCCCTACAGGGGGCCACGAGCAGTACTTC,.,TRBV20-1,TRBD1,TRBJ2-7
CASSSPRTVGNIQYF,TGTGCCAGCAGTTCCCCGAGGACGGTGGGTAACATTCAGTACTTC,once,TRBV27,.,TRBJ2-4
CASSLYIPEAFF,TGTGCCAGCAGCCTTTATATCCCTGAGGCTTTCTTT,many,TRBV7-9,.,TRBJ1-1
CSAKVAAQDSGGKETQYF,TGCAGTGCTAAGGTGGCCGCCCAGGATAGCGGGGGTAAAGAGACCCAGTACTTC,.,TRBV20-1,TRBD2,TRBJ2-5
CASSQDNLPSVPSTDTQYF,TGTGCCAGCAGCCAAGACAACCTCCCGTCGGTCCCTAGCACAGATACGCAGTATTTT,few,TRBV14,.,TRBJ2-3
CASSPPTGLWETQYF,TGTGCCAGCAGCCCACCGACAGGGTTGTGGGAGACCCAGTACTTC,.,TRBV7-9,TRBD1,TRBJ2-5
CASSLVPGDSFTGELFF,TGTGCCAGCAGCCTAGTACCAGGGGATTCGTTCACCGGGGAGCTGTTTTTT,.,TRBV7-3,.,TRBJ2-2
CASTSGTGFWEQYF,TGTGCCAGCACTTCCGGGACAGGGTTTTGGGAGCAGTACTTC,many,TRBV12-3/TRBV12-4,TRBD1,TRBJ2-7
CASSVPGQGSYEQYF,TGTGCCAGCAGCGTCCCGGGACAGGGCTCCTACGAGCAGTACTTC,.,TRBV7-9,TRBD1,TRBJ2-7
CASSYLSGPDYDTQYF,TGTGCCAGCAGCTACCTGAGCGGCCCGGACTACGATACGCAGTATTTT,many,TRBV7-9,.,TRBJ2-3
CAISDRWDESSYEQHF,TGTGCCATCAGTGACCGTTGGGACGAGAGCTCCTACGAGCAGCACTTC,.,TRBV10-3,.,TRBJ2-7
CATSVGYNQPQHF,TGTGCCACCAGTGTCGGTTACAATCAGCCCCAGCATTTT,few,TRBV24-1,.,TRBJ1-5
CASSLSTDMQYF,TGCGCCAGCAGCTTGAGCACAGATATGCAGTATTTT,.,TRBV5-1,.,TRBJ2-3
CASSLALAGQSAYNEQFF,TGTGCCAGCAGCTTAGCCTTAGCGGGGCAATCCGCCTACAATGAGCAGTTCTTC,.,TRBV11-2,TRBD2,TRBJ2-1
CASSDSRNTIYF,TGTGCCAGCAGTGACTCTAGAAACACCATATATTTT,.,TRBV25-1,.,TRBJ1-3
CASRFAPILGGRMNTEAFF,TGTGCCAGCAGATTCGCCCCGATATTGGGGGGAAGAATGAACACTGAAGCTTTCTTT,.,TRBV5-5,.,TRBJ1-1
CASGAGSRGETQYF,TGTGCCAGCGGCGCAGGATCCCGAGGAGAGACCCAGTACTTC,.,TRBV28,.,TRBJ2-5
CASSSDGDTIYF,TGTGCCAGCAGCTCAGACGGGGACACCATATATTTT,many,TRBV7-9,.,TRBJ1-3
CASSEFPVTYSNQPQHF,TGTGCCAGCAGTGAATTTCCGGTAACGTATAGCAATCAGCCCCAGCATTTT,.,TRBV2,.,TRBJ1-5
CSARDPGTLNTEAFF,TGCAGTGCTAGAGATCCCGGGACGTTAAACACTGAAGCTTTCTTT,many,TRBV20-1,.,TRBJ1-1
CASSLSASGYNEQFF,TGTGCCAGCAGTTTATCGGCTAGCGGCTACAATGAGCAGTTCTTC,few,TRBV27,TRBD2,TRBJ2-1
CASSQGQGANQPQHF,TGTGCCAGCAGCCAAGGACAGGGGGCTAATCAGCCCCAGCATTTT,few,TRBV3-1,TRBD1,TRBJ1-5
CASSPLGQGTYEQYF,TGCGCCAGCAGCCCACTGGGACAGGGTACCTACGAGCAGTACTTC,.,TRBV5-1,TRBD1,TRBJ2-7